These T cell receptor beta chains were read from a single sample in a study of blood T cell repertoires in COVID-19. TCRdb keeps only in-frame clones here, not all; method: immunoSEQ multiplex PCR. The profile shows approximately 190,000 clones, 70% to 85% of them singletons. Sequenced: peripheral blood. The receptors stem from a woman aged 25 to 39 with acute or convalescent COVID-19. CDR3s include the opening cysteine and the closing phenylalanine or tryptophan. The order of the fields is clone size, D gene, J gene, V gene, CDR3 protein, CDR3 DNA. D genes are given only for firm matches. Clone sizes are given selectively: once, few, many, or a class where the clone is expanded.

NA | NA | TRBJ2-2 | TRBV6-4 | CASSDKGDTGELFF | TGTGCCAGCAGTGATAAAGGGGATACCGGGGAGCTGTTTTTT
many | NA | TRBJ1-1 | TRBV6-1 | CASSEGVMNTEAFF | TGTGCCAGCAGTGAAGGTGTCATGAACACTGAAGCTTTCTTT
NA | NA | TRBJ1-4 | TRBV9 | CASSPRGGTNEKLFF | TGTGCCAGCAGCCCCCGTGGGGGCACTAATGAAAAACTGTTTTTT
NA | NA | TRBJ1-5 | TRBV7-8 | CASSSGVYRPQHF | TGTGCCAGCAGCTCGGGGGTTTACCGGCCCCAGCATTTT
NA | NA | TRBJ2-2 | TRBV11-2 | CASSLIWAANTGELFF | TGTGCCAGCAGCTTAATCTGGGCAGCTAACACCGGGGAGCTGTTTTTT
once | NA | TRBJ1-5 | TRBV4-3 | CASSQDGGGNQPQHF | TGCGCCAGCAGCCAAGATGGTGGAGGGAATCAGCCCCAGCATTTT
NA | TRBD1 | TRBJ1-2 | TRBV7-2 | CATPGNRGRSSDGYTF | TGTGCCACCCCCGGAAACAGGGGTCGCAGTAGCGATGGCTACACCTTC
NA | NA | TRBJ1-5 | TRBV7-6 | CASSTRFNQPQHF | TGTGCCAGCAGCACCAGGTTTAATCAGCCCCAGCATTTT
few | TRBD2 | TRBJ2-3 | TRBV11-2 | CASSLGHGGGRDTQYF | TGTGCCAGCAGCTTAGGTCATGGGGGCGGGAGGGATACGCAGTATTTT
NA | TRBD2 | TRBJ2-5 | TRBV3-1/TRBV3-2 | CASSPLTSGIKTQYF | TGTGCCAGCAGCCCTCTGACTAGCGGGATAAAGACCCAGTACTTC
once | TRBD2 | TRBJ2-2 | TRBV4-3 | CASSHGGLAGANTGELFF | TGCGCCAGCAGCCACGGTGGACTAGCGGGAGCGAACACCGGGGAGCTGTTTTTT
NA | NA | TRBJ2-1 | TRBV28 | CASSLWPGSSYNEQFF | TGTGCCAGCAGTTTATGGCCGGGGAGCTCCTACAATGAGCAGTTCTTC
NA | TRBD1 | TRBJ1-4 | TRBV7-9 | CASSFDQGANEKLFF | TGTGCCAGCAGCTTCGATCAGGGGGCAAATGAAAAACTGTTTTTT
NA | NA | TRBJ2-7 | TRBV21-1 | CASSSPGQPPPYEQYF | TGTGCCAGCAGCAGCCCGGGACAGCCGCCCCCCTACGAGCAGTACTTC
NA | TRBD2 | TRBJ2-2 | TRBV28 | CASTGAGGPGELFF | TGTGCCAGCACTGGGGCGGGAGGGCCCGGGGAGCTGTTTTTT
NA | TRBD1 | TRBJ2-2 | TRBV9 | CASNLQGSAVTGELFF | TGTGCCAGCAACTTACAGGGGTCCGCCGTCACCGGGGAGCTGTTTTTT
NA | NA | TRBJ2-7 | TRBV5-5 | CASSLGSVHSYEQYF | TGTGCCAGCAGCTTGGGGAGCGTTCATAGCTACGAGCAGTACTTC
NA | TRBD1 | TRBJ2-1 | TRBV7-8 | CASSVRGTGKLGGQFF | TGTGCCAGCAGCGTCCGTGGGACAGGGAAGTTAGGGGGGCAGTTCTTC
once | NA | TRBJ1-2 | TRBV29-1 | CSVEDSAGGVDYGYTF | TGCAGCGTTGAAGATTCGGCGGGGGGGGTAGACTATGGCTACACCTTC
NA | NA | TRBJ2-2 | TRBV11-2 | CASSSHLRSRWTGELFF | TGTGCCAGCAGCTCACACCTCCGGAGTCGATGGACCGGGGAGCTGTTTTTT
NA | NA | TRBJ1-6 | TRBV5-1 | CASRSDFNSPLHF | TGCGCCAGCAGGTCGGACTTCAATTCACCCCTCCACTTT
NA | TRBD2 | TRBJ2-7 | TRBV11-2 | CASSFTSGSSYEQYF | TGTGCCAGCAGCTTCACTAGCGGGAGTTCCTACGAGCAGTACTTC
NA | TRBD1 | TRBJ1-1 | TRBV3-1/TRBV3-2 | CASSQDPRDRGEAFF | TGTGCCAGCAGCCAAGATCCGAGGGACAGGGGTGAAGCTTTCTTT
once | TRBD1 | TRBJ2-5 | TRBV7-2 | CASSLDRGQETQYF | TGTGCCAGCAGCTTAGACAGGGGACAAGAGACCCAGTACTTC
NA | NA | TRBJ1-1 | TRBV30 | CAWIPEVWAEAFF | TGTGCCTGGATCCCGGAGGTGTGGGCTGAAGCTTTCTTT
once | NA | TRBJ2-3 | TRBV20-1 | CSASLVPDTQYF | TGCAGTGCTAGTCTAGTCCCAGATACGCAGTATTTT
NA | NA | TRBJ1-5 | TRBV4-3 | CASSQGVGSSNQPQHF | TGCGCCAGCAGCCAAGGCGTGGGGAGCTCCAATCAGCCCCAGCATTTT
NA | NA | TRBJ1-6 | TRBV21-1 | CASSKGDRGNSPLHF | TGTGCCAGCAGCAAAGGGGACAGGGGTAATTCACCCCTCCACTTT
NA | TRBD1 | TRBJ2-5 | TRBV7-2 | CASSIRDRGPAETQYF | TGTGCCAGCAGCATCCGGGACAGGGGACCAGCGGAGACCCAGTACTTC
NA | TRBD2 | TRBJ2-2 | TRBV19 | CASTGRAGTGELFF | TGTGCCAGTACCGGGAGGGCCGGAACCGGGGAGCTGTTTTTT
NA | NA | TRBJ2-3 | TRBV6-2/TRBV6-3 | CASSAGQHADTQYF | TGTGCCAGCAGTGCGGGACAGCACGCAGATACGCAGTATTTT
NA | NA | TRBJ2-3 | TRBV19 | CASSIAGSTDTQYF | TGTGCCAGTAGTATCGCGGGGAGTACAGATACGCAGTATTTT
NA | NA | TRBJ2-5 | TRBV5-4 | CASSLARETQYF | TGTGCCAGCAGCTTGGCTAGAGAGACCCAGTACTTC
NA | NA | TRBJ1-6 | TRBV9 | CASSPGGAIAYSPLHF | TGTGCCAGCAGCCCCGGGGGGGCTATCGCATATTCACCCCTCCACTTT
few | TRBD2 | TRBJ2-3 | TRBV7-3 | CASSLSGGAATQYF | TGTGCCAGCAGCTTAAGCGGGGGGGCCGCTACGCAGTATTTT
NA | TRBD1 | TRBJ1-1 | TRBV7-9 | CASSSALTGRAPEAFF | TGTGCCAGCAGCTCTGCGTTGACAGGGCGGGCCCCTGAAGCTTTCTTT
NA | NA | TRBJ1-2 | TRBV27 | CASSPVSRYGYTF | TGTGCCAGCAGTCCGGTCTCCCGGTATGGCTACACCTTC
NA | TRBD1 | TRBJ1-1 | TRBV10-1 | CASSSRQGRDTEAFF | TGCGCCAGCAGCTCTAGACAGGGAAGGGACACTGAAGCTTTCTTT
NA | TRBD2 | TRBJ2-1 | TRBV29-1 | CSVIRLAGGREQFF | TGCAGCGTCATCCGACTAGCGGGGGGGCGTGAGCAGTTCTTC
NA | TRBD2 | TRBJ2-5 | TRBV11-2 | CASSFGTSGVLETQYF | TGTGCCAGCAGCTTCGGGACTAGCGGGGTACTGGAGACCCAGTACTTC
NA | TRBD1 | TRBJ1-6 | TRBV4-2 | CASSPEDRAYNSPLHF | TGTGCCAGCAGCCCCGAAGACAGGGCCTATAATTCACCCCTCCACTTT
NA | NA | TRBJ2-7 | TRBV5-4 | CASSHAGGSSYEQYF | TGTGCCAGCAGCCACGCAGGGGGGAGCTCCTACGAGCAGTACTTC
NA | TRBD1 | TRBJ1-2 | TRBV29-1 | CSTERQGLYGYTF | TGCAGCACCGAGAGACAGGGCCTATATGGCTACACCTTC
once | TRBD2 | TRBJ2-1 | TRBV11-3 | CASSLVGTSIREQFF | TGTGCCAGCAGCTTAGTTGGGACTAGCATCCGTGAGCAGTTCTTC
NA | TRBD2 | TRBJ2-3 | TRBV11-3 | CASSLGGGATDTQYF | TGTGCCAGCAGCTTAGGCGGGGGGGCCACAGATACGCAGTATTTT
NA | NA | TRBJ2-2 | TRBV21-1 | CASSPPGGRGTGELFF | TGTGCCAGCAGCCCCCCCGGGGGGCGCGGTACCGGGGAGCTGTTTTTT